The 19 T cell receptor beta chains reported below all come from one sample, sequenced in a study of Graves' ophthalmopathy and Graves' hyperthyroidism. From RNA, the CDR3 regions of TCR beta chains were amplified and sequenced. First-round RT-PCR with HTBI primers preceded a second-round multiplex PCR. TCRdb ran MiXCR on the multiplex PCR reads and lists one entry per CDR3 protein. This table holds about 700,000 distinct CDR3 sequences, about 38% found once. The specimen was peripheral blood. The receptors shown here come from an adult man with Graves' ophthalmopathy.

Turning to this clonotype: A much larger clone differs from this one at a single base, so this may be a read error. This sequence joins TRBV6-6 and TRBJ2-7; 9 positions match TRBD2. CDR1 is MNHNY, CDR2 SVGAGI, per germline (reference sequence). The ends lost 8 bases at V and 9 bases at J; junction bases unmatched: 2. This CDR3 is 10 amino acids long. In DNA, the CDR3 is TGTGCCAGCGGTAGCGGGGGGCAGTACTTC. It specifies CASGSGGQYF.

Remarks on this clonotype: A much larger clone sits a single nucleotide away, making a read error possible. The DNA of the CDR3 is TGTGCCATCAGTGGAAAGGGGATGGACCCTGAAGCTTTCTTT. Translating gives CAISGKGMDPEAFF. This chain links TRBV10-3 with TRBJ1-1; maybe TRBD1 (5 bases). Germline CDR1 reads ENHRY; CDR2 reads SYGVKD. Deletions cut 4 bases from V and 6 bases from J, with 15 bases between. This CDR3 region has 14 residues.

On this clonotype itself: Germline and junction disagree at one end, which may indicate a read error. This sequence joins TRBV10-3 and TRBJ2-5; D is unclear. CDR1 ENHRY and CDR2 SYGVKD come from the germline V gene. The CDR3 has 14 amino acids. The CDR3 reads CASSDSTAGETQYF. Written as DNA, the CDR3 is TGTGCCAGCAGTGACTCGACGGCCGGAGAGACCCAGTACTTC.

The chain uses TRBV2 and TRBJ2-3; D gene ambiguous. From germline, CDR1 is SNHLY and CDR2 FYNNEI. The CDR3 totals 15 residues. Trimming shortened V by 3 bases and J by 0 bases, and 10 bases separated the two germline ends. CDR3 bases: TGTGCCAGCAGTGATTCTGGGCTTAGCACAGATACGCAGTATTTT. It specifies CASSDSGLSTDTQYF. Filled out from reference TRBV2 and TRBJ2-3, the complete variable domain reads EPEVTQTPSHQVTQMGQEVILRCVPISNHLYFYWYRQILGQKVEFLVSFYNNEISEKSEIFDDQFSVERPDGSNFTLKIRSTKLEDSAMYFCASSDSGLSTDTQYFGPGTRLTVL.

The rearrangement uses TRBV4-1 and TRBJ1-2; D may be TRBD1 (5 bases). The CDR3 is 14 residues long. V was pared by 2 bases and J by 8 bases, with 15 bases between. Germline CDR1 reads MGHRA; CDR2 reads YSYEKL. The CDR3 nucleotides are TGCGCCAGCAGCCAACCGGGTCGGGACCCCGGCTACACCTTC. Translation gives CASSQPGRDPGYTF.

To note about this clonotype: Since a much larger clone is just one base distant, this may be a read error. V gene TRBV6-6 combines with J gene TRBJ2-2; the D is unclear. V was shortened by 2 bases and J by 1 base, with 2 bases between the two germline ends. CDR1 and CDR2 (germline): MNHNY, SVGAGI (reference sequence). This CDR3 spans 13 amino acids. The CDR3 DNA reads as TGTGCCAGCAGTTACATGAACACCGGGGAGCTGTTTTTT. It translates to CASSYMNTGELFF.

The chain recombines TRBV11-2 with TRBJ2-2, with D possibly TRBD2 on 5 matching bases. Germline CDR1 and CDR2: SGHAT and FQNNGV. The CDR3 is 13 residues long. V lost 6 bases and J lost 9, with 14 bases in between. CDR3 sequence (DNA): TGTGCCAGCAGTTTGTTCGCCGGGAGGGAGCTGTTTTTT. Protein sequence: CASSLFAGRELFF. The entire variable domain, with the rest obtained from reference TRBV11-2 and TRBJ2-2, is as follows: EAGVAQSPRYKIIEKRQSVAFWCNPISGHATLYWYQQILGQGPKLLIQFQNNGVVDDSQLPKDRFSAERLKGVDSTLKIQPAKLEDSAVYLCASSLFAGRELFFGEGSRLTVL.

This chain links TRBV7-2 with TRBJ2-5; D tentatively reads TRBD1 or TRBD2 (6 bases each). The V gene lost 11 bases and the J gene lost 2 bases, with 18 bases spanning the gap. The germline gives CDR1 SGHTA, CDR2 FQGNSA. This CDR3 contains 14 residues. CDR3 in DNA: TGTGCCTGGTGTCAAGAGGGGGGACAAGAGACCCAGTACTTC. Translation gives CAWCQEGGQETQYF.

This clonotype was seen repeatedly, ten times or more. This sequence joins TRBV11-2 and TRBJ1-1, with TRBD1 matching 7 bases. The CDR3 extends over 13 amino acids. J gave up 5 bases and V 7 bases, and 7 bases lay outside the gene matches. The germline V gene has CDR1 SGHAT and CDR2 FQNNGV. Written as DNA, the CDR3 is TGTGCCAGCACCCCACACAGGGGAACTGAAGCTTTCTTT. It is translated as CASTPHRGTEAFF.

Concerning this clonotype: The junction does not match germline at one end; this may be a read error. The J gene is TRBJ1-2, the V gene TRBV10-3, with 11 bases fitting TRBD1. CDR3 length: 15 residues. Germline lookup yields CDR1 ENHRY and CDR2 SYGVKD. The CDR3 region is CASSYRGQGDYGYTF. CDR3 nucleotides: TGTGCCAGCAGTTACCGGGGACAGGGGGACTATGGCTACACCTTC.

The chain carries TRBV20-1 and TRBJ2-7, with TRBD2 identical over 13 bases. CDR1 DFQATT and CDR2 SNEGSKA come from the germline V gene (reference sequence). J gave up 4 bases and V 3 bases, and 3 bases lay outside the gene matches. The CDR3 spans 14 residues. The CDR3 spells CSARALAGGYEQYF. The CDR3 coding sequence is TGCAGTGCTAGGGCACTAGCGGGGGGGTACGAGCAGTACTTC.

This clonotype was counted ten times or more. The CDR3 nucleotides read TGTGCCAGCAGTACCGCCGTGGTACGGACCCAGTACTTC. The encoded protein is CASSTAVVRTQYF. The rearrangement joins TRBV12-3 or TRBV12-4 to TRBJ2-5, with unresolved D. The CDR3 is 13 residues long. V was cut by 5 bases and J by 7 bases, with 14 bases left in between.

This rearrangement joins TRBV25-1 to TRBJ1-6, with 9 bases identical to TRBD1. V shed 8 bases and J 7 bases; nucleotides not matched to a gene: 3. The CDR3 consists of 13 residues. In germline, CDR1 is MGHDK, CDR2 SYGVNS. CDR3: CASHGQGNSPLHF. CDR3 coding DNA: TGTGCCAGCCACGGACAGGGGAATTCACCCCTCCACTTT.

This clonotype was observed a few times. The chain employs TRBV20-1 and TRBJ1-3, with 9 bases fitting TRBD1. The CDR3 covers 15 residues. Looked up from germline, CDR1 is DFQATT and CDR2 is SNEGSKA (reference sequence). V gave up 2 bases and J gave up 2 bases; unmatched junction bases: 4. The CDR3 spells CSARPRDRAGNTIYF. The CDR3 coding sequence is TGCAGTGCTAGACCCCGGGACAGGGCTGGAAACACCATATATTTT.

This clonotype was seen at least ten times. The chain recombines TRBV12-3 or TRBV12-4 with TRBJ2-6; D call uncertain. Trimming removed 6 bases from V and 1 base from J, with 7 bases in between. The CDR3 consists of 14 residues. CDR3 region: CASRPESGANVLTF. Written as DNA, the CDR3 is TGTGCCAGCAGACCCGAGTCTGGGGCCAACGTCCTGACTTTC.

Written as DNA, the CDR3 is TGTGCCAGCAGCTTTATGGGTGGCAATCAGCCCCAGTACTTC. Amino acids: CASSFMGGNQPQYF. The rearrangement joins TRBV25-1 to TRBJ2-5; D unresolved. V was pared by 6 bases and J by 9 bases, with 20 bases between. The germline V gene has CDR1 MGHDK and CDR2 SYGVNS. The length of the CDR3 is 14 residues.

The chain recombines TRBV9 with TRBJ1-2, with D tentatively TRBD1 (6 bases). The V gene lost 2 bases and the J gene lost 1 base, with 18 bases spanning the gap. This CDR3 contains 17 residues. Germline assignment: CDR1 SGDLS and CDR2 YYNGEE. CDR3 coding DNA: TGTGCCAGCAGCGTTGGGGACGGGACACCCGGTAACTATGGCTACACCTTC. It yields the protein CASSVGDGTPGNYGYTF.

In this sample, this clonotype turned up many times. This chain uses TRBV27 with TRBJ1-1; D uncertain. The CDR3 covers 12 residues. Germline V gene data show CDR1 as MNHEY and CDR2 as SMNVEV (reference sequence). The V end was cut by 7 bases, the J end by 5 bases, with 11 bases between. CDR3 protein: CASMRAGTEAFF. Here the CDR3 DNA reads TGTGCCAGCATGAGGGCCGGAACTGAAGCTTTCTTT.

This clonotype was recorded many times. The chain uses TRBV7-2 and TRBJ2-2; no reliable D call. The CDR3 length is 18 residues. The germline V gene has CDR1 SGHTA and CDR2 FQGNSA. V gave up 1 base and J gave up 3 bases, with 18 bases separating them. The CDR3 protein is CASSLEASGRIYTGELFF. As DNA, the CDR3 is TGTGCCAGCAGCTTAGAGGCTAGTGGCAGGATCTACACCGGGGAGCTGTTTTTT.